This T cell receptor beta chain is from a study of T cell responses to AZD1222 COVID-19 vaccine. Study conclusions and caveats: Clonal diversity was possibly underestimated, and the donors were mostly white British, with more females. Repertoire sampling occurred only after the peak T cell response. Vaccine-related CD4 TCRs covered spike, predominating at 160-218 and 743-854.

Investigators merged groups given second doses at roughly 4 or roughly 12 weeks. Germline V CDR1 and CDR2: SGHAT, FQNNGV. Trimming cost V 4 bases and J 4 bases; bases outside gene matches: 6. The CDR3 totals 15 residues. About this clone: Its antigen is not identified.

Measured with immunoSEQ multiplex PCR; TCRdb has only the in-frame clones, and not every one. The data hold fewer than 150,000 clones, with around 89% observed a single time. This receptor was obtained from an adult who received the AZD1222 COVID-19 vaccine. The chain joins TRBV11-2 to TRBJ1-2; 10 nucleotides line up with TRBD1. Source: peripheral blood, taken 28 days after the second AZD1222 dose. CDR3 amino acids: CASSSDRGTIYGYTF. CDR3 nucleotides: TGTGCCAGCAGCTCGGACAGGGGGACGATCTATGGCTACACCTTC.